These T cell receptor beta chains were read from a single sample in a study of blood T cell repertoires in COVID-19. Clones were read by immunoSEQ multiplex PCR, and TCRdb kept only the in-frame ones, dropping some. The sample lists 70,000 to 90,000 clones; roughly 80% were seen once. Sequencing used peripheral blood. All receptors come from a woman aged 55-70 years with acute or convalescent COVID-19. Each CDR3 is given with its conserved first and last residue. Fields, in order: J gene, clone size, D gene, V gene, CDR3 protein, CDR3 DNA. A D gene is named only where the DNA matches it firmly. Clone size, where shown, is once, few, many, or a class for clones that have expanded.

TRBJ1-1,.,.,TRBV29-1,CSVDAMINTEAFF,TGCAGCGTTGATGCGATGATCAACACTGAAGCTTTCTTT
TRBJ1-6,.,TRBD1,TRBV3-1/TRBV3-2,CASSPGQFGTGGSPLHF,TGTGCCAGCAGCCCTGGTCAATTTGGGACAGGGGGTTCACCCCTCCACTTT
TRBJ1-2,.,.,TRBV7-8,CASSLVGATGDYGYTF,TGTGCCAGCAGCTTAGTAGGGGCAACCGGTGACTATGGCTACACCTTC
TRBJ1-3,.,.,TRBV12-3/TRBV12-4,CASSFGGNTIYF,TGTGCCAGCAGTTTCGGTGGAAACACCATATATTTT
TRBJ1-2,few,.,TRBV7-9,CASSLDQGGGYTF,TGTGCCAGCAGCTTGGATCAAGGGGGAGGCTACACCTTC
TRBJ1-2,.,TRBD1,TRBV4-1,CASSQGSGGDYGYTF,TGCGCCAGCAGCCAAGGCTCAGGGGGCGACTATGGCTACACCTTC
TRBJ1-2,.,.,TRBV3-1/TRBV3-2,CASTQGDRTYGYTF,TGTGCCAGCACCCAAGGCGACAGGACCTATGGCTACACCTTC
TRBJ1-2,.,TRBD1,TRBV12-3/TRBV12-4,CASSLTGGYGYTF,TGTGCCAGCAGCTTGACAGGGGGTTATGGCTACACCTTC
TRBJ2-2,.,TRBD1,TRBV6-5,CASSFRPQGVTGELFF,TGTGCCAGCAGTTTTCGTCCACAGGGGGTGACCGGGGAGCTGTTTTTT
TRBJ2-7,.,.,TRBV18,CASSQQDEQYF,TGTGCCAGCTCACAGCAGGACGAGCAGTACTTC
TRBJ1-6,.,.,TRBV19,CASKETGGIHNSPLHF,TGTGCCAGCAAAGAGACCGGAGGGATCCATAATTCACCCCTCCACTTT
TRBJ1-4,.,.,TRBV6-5,CASSSTNEKLFF,TGTGCCAGCTCGTCAACTAATGAAAAACTGTTTTTT
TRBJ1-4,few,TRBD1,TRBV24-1,CATSEKPGQGPANEKLFF,TGTGCCACCAGCGAAAAACCCGGACAGGGGCCAGCTAATGAAAAACTGTTTTTT
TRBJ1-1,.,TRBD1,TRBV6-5,CASSYDWTGANTEAFF,TGTGCCAGCAGTTACGACTGGACAGGGGCGAACACTGAAGCTTTCTTT
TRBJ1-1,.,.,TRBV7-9,CASSLGGSEAFF,TGTGCCAGCAGCTTAGGCGGGTCTGAAGCTTTCTTT
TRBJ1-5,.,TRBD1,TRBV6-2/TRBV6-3,CASSSRQGTQPQHF,TGTGCCAGCAGTTCGCGACAGGGCACGCAGCCCCAGCATTTT
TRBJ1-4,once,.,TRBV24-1,CATSEEVWEKLFF,TGTGCCACCAGTGAGGAGGTTTGGGAAAAACTGTTTTTT
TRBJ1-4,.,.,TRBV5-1,CASSLSQATTNEKLFF,TGCGCCAGCAGCTTGTCCCAGGCTACAACTAATGAAAAACTGTTTTTT
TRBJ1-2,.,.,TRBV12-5,CASGFGQGGYGYTF,TGTGCTAGTGGTTTCGGGCAGGGAGGCTATGGCTACACCTTC
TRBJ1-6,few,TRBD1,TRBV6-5,CASSTGGSSPLHF,TGTGCCAGCAGTACAGGGGGAAGCTCACCCCTCCACTTT
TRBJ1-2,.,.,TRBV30,CAWSFLGRGYTF,TGTGCCTGGAGTTTCCTAGGCCGGGGCTACACCTTC
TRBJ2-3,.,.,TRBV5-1,CASSLDRTDTQYF,TGCGCCAGCAGCTTGGACAGGACAGATACGCAGTATTTT
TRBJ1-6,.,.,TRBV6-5,CASRTISGEGSPLHF,TGTGCCAGCAGAACCATTTCCGGGGAAGGATCACCCCTCCACTTT
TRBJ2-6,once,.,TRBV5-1,CASSLRPGAGANVLTF,TGCGCCAGCAGCTTGAGGCCGGGTGCTGGGGCCAACGTCCTGACTTTC
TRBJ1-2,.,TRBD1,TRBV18,CASSPQGAGEKGYTF,TGTGCCAGCTCACCCCAGGGGGCTGGGGAAAAGGGCTACACCTTC
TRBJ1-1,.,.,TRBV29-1,CSVDWGGGAEAFF,TGCAGCGTTGATTGGGGCGGGGGGGCTGAAGCTTTCTTT
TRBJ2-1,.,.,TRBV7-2,CASSLKSRGPNEQFF,TGTGCCAGCAGCTTAAAGAGCAGGGGCCCGAATGAGCAGTTCTTC
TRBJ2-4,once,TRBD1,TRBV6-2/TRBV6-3,CASSYAGQGLAKNIQYF,TGTGCCAGCAGTTACGCGGGACAGGGATTAGCCAAAAACATTCAGTACTTC
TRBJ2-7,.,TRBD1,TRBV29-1,CSVETTGGNGEQYF,TGCAGCGTTGAGACAACAGGGGGTAATGGCGAGCAGTACTTC
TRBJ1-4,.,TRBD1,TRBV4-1,CASSQITGQGVNEKLFF,TGCGCCAGCAGCCAAATTACGGGACAGGGAGTCAATGAAAAACTGTTTTTT
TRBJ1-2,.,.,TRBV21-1,CASSKKGRQGAGYGYTF,TGTGCCAGCAGCAAAAAGGGGCGGCAGGGGGCTGGGTATGGCTACACCTTC
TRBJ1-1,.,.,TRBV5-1,CASSTTGDRTEAFF,TGCGCCAGCAGCACCACCGGGGATCGTACTGAAGCTTTCTTT
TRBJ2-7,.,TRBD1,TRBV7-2,CASSLGDRYKSYEQYF,TGTGCCAGCAGCTTAGGGGACAGGTATAAATCCTACGAGCAGTACTTC
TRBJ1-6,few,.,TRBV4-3,CASSLRLVRERNSPLHF,TGCGCCAGCAGCCTGAGGTTGGTGAGGGAAAGGAATTCACCCCTCCACTTT
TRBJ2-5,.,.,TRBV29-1,CSVDQGRLRQETQYF,TGCAGCGTTGATCAGGGCAGATTGAGACAAGAGACCCAGTACTTC
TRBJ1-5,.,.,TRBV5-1,CASSPEGVQPQHF,TGCGCCAGCAGCCCTGAGGGAGTTCAGCCCCAGCATTTT
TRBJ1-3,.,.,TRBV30,CAWSVSRSGNTIYF,TGTGCCTGGAGTGTGTCTCGCTCTGGAAACACCATATATTTT
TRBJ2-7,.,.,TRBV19,CASSIKNRQDSYEQYF,TGTGCCAGTAGTATAAAGAATCGGCAGGATTCCTACGAGCAGTACTTC
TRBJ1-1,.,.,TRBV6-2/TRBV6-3,CASSYSSNTEAFF,TGTGCCAGCAGTTACTCCTCGAACACTGAAGCTTTCTTT
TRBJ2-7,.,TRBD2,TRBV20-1,CSASQPGGAPRHEQYF,TGCAGTGCTAGTCAGCCCGGGGGGGCCCCGCGACACGAGCAGTACTTC
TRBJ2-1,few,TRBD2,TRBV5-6,CASSLVLAGGRGNEQFF,TGTGCCAGCAGCTTGGTCCTAGCGGGGGGAAGGGGCAATGAGCAGTTCTTC
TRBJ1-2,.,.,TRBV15,CATSRPEGGGGYTF,TGTGCCACCAGCCGCCCTGAAGGGGGAGGGGGCTACACCTTC
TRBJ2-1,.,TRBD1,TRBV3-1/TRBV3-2,CASRTGSGNEQFF,TGTGCCAGCAGGACAGGGTCGGGAAATGAGCAGTTCTTC
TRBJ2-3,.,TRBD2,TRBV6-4,CASSEASGGPTDTQYF,TGTGCCAGCAGTGAGGCTAGCGGGGGCCCCACAGATACGCAGTATTTT
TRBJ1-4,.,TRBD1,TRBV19,CASSRGTGRYNEKLFF,TGTGCCAGTAGTAGAGGGACAGGACGATATAATGAAAAACTGTTTTTT